This passage covers 30 T cell receptor beta chains from one sample sequenced in a study of blood T cells in healthy people across ages. Using a J-beta primer mix together with a sample-barcoded 5' primer, a second PCR was run for roughly 7 to 11 cycles. TCRdb passed the 5' RACE reads through MiXCR, listing each CDR3 protein once. The sample yields about 1.1 million distinct CDR3 sequences, 35% to 40% seen once. Sequencing used blood. All receptors derive from a man aged 18 to 30 in good health.

This rearrangement joins TRBV5-1 to TRBJ2-2; possibly TRBD1 or TRBD2 for D (5 bases each). Germline loops: CDR1 SGHRS, CDR2 YFSETQ. The CDR3 sequence is 15 residues long. V lost 3 bases and J lost 0, with 9 bases in between. DNA for the CDR3: TGCGCCAGCAGCTGGGACGGCGCGAACACCGGGGAGCTGTTTTTT. This sequence encodes CASSWDGANTGELFF.

This clonotype occurred a few times. V is TRBV14 and J is TRBJ1-2; D might be TRBD1 (5 bases). CDR1 is SGHDN and CDR2 is FVKESK in the germline V gene. This CDR3 spans 16 amino acids. The V and J ends lost 0 bases and 2 bases respectively, with 13 bases between them. The CDR3 DNA is TGTGCCAGCAGCCAAGACGGGGACCGATCGAACTATGGCTACACCTTC. Translation gives CASSQDGDRSNYGYTF.

The rearrangement joins TRBV6-2 or TRBV6-3 to TRBJ1-5; D not certain. Germline-derived CDR1 and CDR2 are MNHEY and SVGEGT. The CDR3 length is 12 residues. Deletions cut 5 bases from V and 11 bases from J, with 13 bases between. Here the CDR3 reads CASSLGSAAQHF. The CDR3 DNA follows: TGTGCCAGCAGTCTAGGGAGTGCAGCCCAGCATTTT.

There are a few counts of this clonotype. The chain recombines TRBV7-2 with TRBJ1-4; no clear D. This CDR3 spans 14 amino acids. V shed 1 base and J shed 8 bases, with 11 bases lying between them. CDR1 is SGHTA and CDR2 is FQGNSA in the germline V gene. The CDR3 bases are TGTGCCAGCAGCTTAGACGCGCGTTGGGAAAAACTGTTTTTT. It codes for CASSLDARWEKLFF.

This chain joins TRBV11-2 and TRBJ2-3; a weak D match, TRBD1 (5 bases). V lost 1 base and J lost 2, with 13 bases in between. The CDR3 length is 16 residues. Looked up from germline, CDR1 is SGHAT and CDR2 is FQNNGV. The CDR3 sequence: CASSLVFDSDTDTQYF. The DNA of the CDR3 is TGTGCCAGCAGCTTAGTGTTTGACAGTGACACAGATACGCAGTATTTT.

The CDR3 DNA sequence: TGCGCCAGCAGCTTGGATCCGCGGGGGGCCAATGAGCAGTTCTTC. Protein sequence: CASSLDPRGANEQFF. The chain couples TRBV5-1 to TRBJ2-1; the match to TRBD2 covers 8 bases. Unmatched junction bases numbered 5, after V lost 0 bases and J lost 6 bases. CDR1 and CDR2 from the germline V gene are SGHRS and YFSETQ. This CDR3 comprises 15 residues.

The chain couples TRBV3-1 to TRBJ1-5; D gene uncertain. The CDR3 covers 14 residues. The germline gives CDR1 LGHDT, CDR2 YNNKEL (reference sequence). Trimming took 1 base from V and 7 from J, leaving 11 bases between them. CDR3 coding DNA: TGTGCCAGCAGCCAAGGGCCCCGAGACCAGCCCCAGCATTTT. This translates into CASSQGPRDQPQHF.

The chain joins TRBV4-1 to TRBJ1-2; D is undetermined. Germline loops: CDR1 MGHRA, CDR2 YSYEKL. Trimming took off 1 base at V and 6 bases at J, with 12 bases between the two ends. The CDR3 contains 14 residues. The CDR3 here is CASSQGRALDGYTF. The CDR3, as DNA: TGCGCCAGCAGCCAAGGGCGAGCCTTGGATGGCTACACCTTC.

The chain couples TRBV10-3 to TRBJ2-7; TRBD2 agrees at 8 bases. Germline assignment: CDR1 ENHRY and CDR2 SYGVKD. V shed 0 bases, J shed 6 bases, and the junction held 7 bases outside the gene matches. CDR3 length: 15 amino acids. The CDR3 DNA follows: TGTGCCATCAGTGAGTCCCCCAGCGGGAGTCTCGAGCAGTACTTC. Protein: CAISESPSGSLEQYF.

This clonotype has only a few counts. The V and J genes are TRBV7-2 and TRBJ2-1; maybe TRBD1 (6 bases). Germline loops: CDR1 SGHTA, CDR2 FQGNSA. V lost 7 bases and J lost 8, with 18 bases in between. This CDR3 region has 14 residues. Here the CDR3 reads CASTRDNLGHEQFF. DNA of the CDR3: TGTGCCAGCACCCGGGACAACCTTGGGCATGAGCAGTTCTTC. Using reference TRBV7-2 and TRBJ2-1 for the parts outside the CDR3, the full variable domain is GAGVSQSPSNKVTEKGKDVELRCDPISGHTALYWYRQSLGQGLEFLIYFQGNSAPDKSGLPSDRFSAERTGGSVSTLTIQRTQQEDSAVYLCASTRDNLGHEQFFGPGTRLTVL.

The V gene is TRBV12-3 or TRBV12-4, the J gene TRBJ1-4; TRBD1 aligns across 9 bases. The CDR3 spans 14 residues. Unmatched junction bases numbered 8, after V lost 7 bases and J lost 8 bases. The CDR3 here is CASISGTGSEKLFF. CDR3 coding DNA: TGTGCCAGCATTTCGGGGACAGGGAGCGAAAAACTGTTTTTT.

This clonotype was picked up a small number of times. V and J are TRBV28 and TRBJ1-2; D gene ambiguous. The CDR3 extends over 13 amino acids. V dropped 8 bases and J dropped 3 bases, with 13 bases sitting between them. Germline loops: CDR1 MDHEN, CDR2 SYDVKM. The CDR3 coding sequence is TGTGCCAGCCTAAGGGAACTGCACTATGGCTACACCTTC. Translation gives CASLRELHYGYTF.

Only one count was recorded for this clonotype. The CDR3 nucleotides are TGCAGTACAACACGGGGGGGTCCCACAGATACGCAGTATTTT. Its protein product is CSTTRGGPTDTQYF. This chain joins TRBV20-1 and TRBJ2-3, with TRBD2 matching over 8 bases. With V trimmed by 8 bases and J by 2 bases, 9 bases remained unmatched. Germline V lookup: CDR1 DFQATT, CDR2 SNEGSKA (reference sequence). This CDR3 comprises 14 residues.

The table lists this clonotype with a few counts. The chain recombines TRBV2 with TRBJ2-1; weak D call: TRBD2 (5 bases). CDR3 size: 14 residues. The germline CDR1 and CDR2 sequences are SNHLY and FYNNEI. The V end was cut by 1 base, the J end by 5 bases, with 9 bases between. CDR3 nucleotides: TGTGCCAGCAGTGAAGGGAGACTAAACAATGAGCAGTTCTTC. The encoded protein is CASSEGRLNNEQFF.

This clonotype was recorded many times. The chain is built from TRBV28 and TRBJ2-1; TRBD1 might be the D (7 bases). Germline CDR1 is MDHEN and CDR2 is SYDVKM. The length of the CDR3 is 15 residues. V gave up 5 bases and J gave up 2 bases, with 13 bases separating them. The CDR3 protein is CASSPGDSAYNEQFF. The CDR3 region has the DNA TGTGCCAGCAGTCCGGGGGACAGTGCCTACAATGAGCAGTTCTTC.

Turning to this clonotype: A read error may produce the germline difference seen at one junction end. V and J are TRBV7-2 and TRBJ1-1, with D unclear. The CDR3 contains 15 residues. Germline V gene lookup returns CDR1 SGHTA and CDR2 FQGNSA. The CDR3 DNA sequence: TGTGCCAGCAGCTTAGTGTCACGGAAGAACACTGAAGTTTTCTTT. Protein sequence: CASSLVSRKNTEVFF.

A single count supports this clonotype. This chain uses TRBV9 with TRBJ2-5; D is perhaps TRBD2 (5 bases). The J call could be wrong; TRBJ2-7 is a better fit for the DNA end. CDR1 is SGDLS, CDR2 YYNGEE, per germline. The CDR3 length is 14 residues. CDR3 nucleotide sequence: TGTGCCAGCAGCGCTAGCCGCGGTACAACCGAGCAGTACTTC. Translation gives CASSASRGTTEQYF.

This clonotype turned up a few times. This rearrangement joins TRBV2 to TRBJ2-5; D remains ambiguous. V was cut by 8 bases and J by 0 bases, with 4 bases left in between. The CDR3 runs to 11 residues. Germline V lookup: CDR1 SNHLY, CDR2 FYNNEI. The CDR3 region has the DNA TGTGCCAGCGACAACCAAGAGACCCAGTACTTC. Its translation is CASDNQETQYF. The variable domain in full, completed from reference TRBV2 and TRBJ2-5, reads EPEVTQTPSHQVTQMGQEVILRCVPISNHLYFYWYRQILGQKVEFLVSFYNNEISEKSEIFDDQFSVERPDGSNFTLKIRSTKLEDSAMYFCASDNQETQYFGPGTRLLVL.

This clonotype was seen more than once but under ten times. The CDR3 sequence: CASSADKNQPQHF. The CDR3 region has the DNA TGTGCCAGCAGTGCCGACAAGAATCAGCCCCAGCATTTT. The J gene is TRBJ1-5, the V gene TRBV6-1; D call uncertain. The V and J ends lost 4 bases and 4 bases respectively, with 8 bases between them. CDR1 MNHNS and CDR2 SASEGT come from the germline V gene. This CDR3 has 13 residues.

The V gene is TRBV4-3, the J gene TRBJ1-1; the match to TRBD1 covers 7 bases. The germline V gene has CDR1 LGHNA and CDR2 YSLEER. V dropped 1 base and J dropped 7; count of bases not matched to a gene: 18. This CDR3 region has 18 residues. CDR3 in DNA: TGCGCCAGCAGCCAAGCTATGTTCAGAGGACAGGCAGGGGATGAAGCTTTCTTT. This codes for CASSQAMFRGQAGDEAFF.

Concerning this clonotype itself: A much bigger clone sits one base away, suggesting this may be a read error. The chain links TRBV12-3 or TRBV12-4 to TRBJ2-7; D is undetermined. The CDR3 length is 14 residues. Trimming left V 6 bases short and J 7 bases short, with 19 bases between. The CDR3 nucleotides read TGTGCCAGCAGGTCGACGGCAGCTACGAATGAGCAGTACTTC. Amino acids: CASRSTAATNEQYF.

This clonotype was seen a few times. V gene TRBV6-6 combines with J gene TRBJ1-2, with D perhaps matching TRBD1 (5 bases). Trimming removed 8 bases at V and 0 bases at J, with 19 bases between. This CDR3 is built from 16 residues. From germline, CDR1 is MNHNY and CDR2 SVGAGI (reference sequence). Here the CDR3 reads CASLLAWDLTNYGYTF. The CDR3 DNA reads TGTGCCAGCCTCCTGGCGTGGGACCTTACTAACTATGGCTACACCTTC.

This clonotype appeared a few times. V usage is TRBV3-1 and J usage is TRBJ2-1; 13 positions agree with TRBD2. CDR3 length: 16 residues. The trim removed 4 bases at V and 6 bases at J, leaving 6 bases unmatched. Germline values: CDR1 LGHDT, CDR2 YNNKEL (reference sequence). The CDR3 is CASSRQGLAGTNEQFF. As DNA, the CDR3 is TGTGCCAGCAGCCGCCAGGGACTAGCGGGAACCAATGAGCAGTTCTTC.

The rearrangement joins TRBV18 to TRBJ1-1; TRBD1 aligns across 8 bases. This CDR3 comprises 14 residues. CDR1 is KGHSH, CDR2 LQKENI, per germline. Trimming at V came to 1 base and at J to 6 bases, leaving 4 bases not matched to a gene. Here the CDR3 reads CASSPLRGQAEAFF. As DNA, the CDR3 is TGTGCCAGCTCACCACTCAGGGGGCAGGCTGAAGCTTTCTTT.

The V gene is TRBV6-1, the J gene TRBJ2-3; D remains unclear. From germline, CDR1 is MNHNS and CDR2 SASEGT. V was pared by 3 bases and J by 6 bases, with 7 bases between. This CDR3 spans 12 amino acids. The CDR3 sequence: CASSDWGDTQYF. The CDR3, as DNA: TGTGCCAGCAGTGATTGGGGTGATACGCAGTATTTT.

The chain links TRBV20-1 to TRBJ2-1, with D unclear. V lost 3 bases and J 7 bases, leaving 19 bases between the germline ends. Per the germline V gene, CDR1 is DFQATT and CDR2 is SNEGSKA (reference sequence). This CDR3 has 15 residues. The CDR3 loop reads CSASRERVGNNEQFF. The CDR3 nucleotides are TGCAGTGCTAGTCGAGAAAGAGTAGGGAATAATGAGCAGTTCTTC.

This clonotype was observed a handful of times. This chain joins TRBV5-1 and TRBJ1-1, with unresolved D. This CDR3 has 15 amino acids. Trimming pared 4 bases from V and 2 bases from J, leaving 15 bases between. CDR1 is SGHRS, CDR2 YFSETQ, per germline. The CDR3, as DNA: TGCGCCAGCAGCCGCACCCGAAGCTCCAACACTGAAGCTTTCTTT. Amino acid sequence: CASSRTRSSNTEAFF. Full variable domain (outside the CDR3, taken from reference TRBV5-1 and TRBJ1-1): KAGVTQTPRYLIKTRGQQVTLSCSPISGHRSVSWYQQTPGQGLQFLFEYFSETQRNKGNFPGRFSGRQFSNSRSEMNVSTLELGDSALYLCASSRTRSSNTEAFFGQGTRLTVV.

This chain links TRBV24-1 with TRBJ2-1; 8 bases are shared with TRBD2. The CDR3 is made up of 17 amino acids. J was trimmed by 0 bases and V by 2 bases; bases with no gene match: 5. Germline CDR1 reads KGHDR; CDR2 reads SFDVKD. This CDR3 reads CATSDSTSGRSYNEQFF. In DNA, the CDR3 is TGTGCCACCAGTGATTCTACTAGCGGACGCTCCTACAATGAGCAGTTCTTC.

This clonotype was observed a few times. The rearrangement uses TRBV10-3 and TRBJ2-1; the match to TRBD1 covers 8 bases. The CDR3 covers 13 residues. The J segment lost 8 bases and the V segment lost 5 bases, leaving 5 bases of the junction unmatched. The germline V gene has CDR1 ENHRY and CDR2 SYGVKD. CDR3 bases: TGTGCCATCAGTAGAGGGACAGGTCATGAGCAGTTCTTC. Its protein is CAISRGTGHEQFF.

A few counts support this clonotype. V gene TRBV6-2 or TRBV6-3 combines with J gene TRBJ1-5; TRBD1 agrees at 8 bases. Unmatched junction bases numbered 5, after V lost 4 bases and J lost 6 bases. The CDR3 is 14 residues long. Germline V gene data show CDR1 as MNHEY and CDR2 as SVGEGT. The CDR3 loop reads CASSSTGASQPQHF. The CDR3 nucleotides read TGTGCCAGCAGTTCGACAGGGGCTAGTCAGCCCCAGCATTTT.